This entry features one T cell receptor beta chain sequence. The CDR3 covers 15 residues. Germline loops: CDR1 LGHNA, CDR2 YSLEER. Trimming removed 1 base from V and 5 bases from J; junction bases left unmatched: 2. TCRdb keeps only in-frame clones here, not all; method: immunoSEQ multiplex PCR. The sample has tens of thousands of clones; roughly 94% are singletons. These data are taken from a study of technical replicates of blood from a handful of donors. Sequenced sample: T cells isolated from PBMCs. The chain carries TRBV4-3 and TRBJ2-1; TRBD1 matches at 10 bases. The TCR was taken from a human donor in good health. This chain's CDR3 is CASSQAGTGDNEQFF. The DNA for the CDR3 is TGCGCCAGCAGCCAAGCCGGGACAGGGGACAATGAGCAGTTCTTC.